The entry below describes one T cell receptor beta chain. This clone showed up many times. No cognate antigen has been identified for it. Base qualities are not recorded, but no much larger clone differs from it by a single base. Inclusive of the bounding cysteine and phenylalanine, the CDR3 is 13 residues long. The sequence is cut down to CDR3 DNA, 39 bases in frame from base 1. Between the V and J ends, shortened by 6 bases and 3 bases respectively, the junction contains 12 bases. From the germline V gene (reference sequence), CDR1 is SGHNT and CDR2 is YYREEE. This sample stems from a study of Ad26.COV2.S vaccination and SARS-CoV-2 variants (dated by TCRdb to the early 2020s). Concerning the study at large: Vaccine-arm donors were drawn from COV1001, a multicentre, randomized, double-blind, placebo-controlled phase I-IIa trial of Ad26.COV2.S in healthy adults. Ad26.COV2.S was given intramuscularly at 5x10^10 or 1x10^11 viral particles, as a single shot or as two shots 56 days apart. The specificity and breadth of SARS-CoV-2-reactive T cell receptors after Ad26.COV2.S vaccination were assessed by TCRbeta repertoire sequencing. A total of roughly 32 samples were included in the TCR-sequenced set, comprising 19 Ad26.COV2.S vaccine recipients, 5 placebo recipients and 8 SARS-CoV-2 convalescent individuals. Trial participants were randomized into five groups of five, in which low-dose or high-dose Ad26.COV2.S was given once or twice, or placebo was given on both occasions. Blinding of investigators to trial group allocation was maintained during experiments and outcome assessment.

The immunoSEQ Assay was used to sequence TCRbeta CDR3 regions. After extraction, genomic DNA underwent amplification by bias-controlled multiplex PCR, followed by high-throughput sequencing. Processing in the source paper ran as follows. To quantify the absolute abundance of every unique TCRbeta CDR3 region, sequences were collapsed and filtered. T cell fraction was estimated by normalization of TCRbeta template counts to usable DNA, with usable DNA being measured through amplification of reference genes present in all nucleated cells. Repertoire TCRs were annotated as SARS-CoV-2-specific by exact matching of V gene, CDR3 amino acid sequence and J gene to a known reactive TCR set. MIRA supplied the reference SARS-CoV-2 TCR set, which was filtered for enrichment in COVID-19-positive ImmuneCODE repertoires so that public or cross-reactive TCRs were removed. Using the MIRA antigens, annotated TCRs were further analysed by specific ORF or by position within an ORF. Breadth was defined as annotated unique rearrangements over total unique productive rearrangements; depth was the summed frequency of those rearrangements. TCR breadth was compared between groups using two-sided Wilcoxon rank-sum tests. In TCRdb, the immuneACCESS table is reduced to in-frame sequences with V and J assigned. These tables do not hold every clone; where another copy was compared, an unresolved V gene accounts for under half, and the others remain unexplained. The V and J calls and the clone size are those of that table, but D and trimming were determined from the DNA. In all, the sample holds fewer than 500,000 clones, and 90% of those were seen once. Of the sample, 12% falls within the top ten clones.

The intended sense of this specimen's treatment or condition label: some 20 received Ad26.COV2.S at low or high dose, single or two shots; several received placebo; per-sample allocation not given. Repertoires of vaccine and placebo recipients were sequenced from samples collected on day 63 after the first injection. Cohort 1b enrolled some 25 adults aged 18-55 years at a single site in Boston, USA, between 29 July and 7 August 2020. Ad26.COV2.S consisted of a replication-incompetent adenovirus type 26 vector by which a prefusion-stabilized SARS-CoV-2 spike protein from the original Wuhan strain was expressed. Findings and caveats that apply to the study as a whole: Comparable non-spike TCR breadth was observed between vaccine and placebo recipients, consistent with only spike being contained in the vaccine. After vaccination, substantial breadth of spike-specific CD8+ and CD4+ T cell responses was reported. Ad26.COV2.S recipients had higher spike-specific TCR breadth than placebo recipients (P = 0.0014). The study was not powered to compare responses between vaccine doses or regimens. It was noted by the authors that total T cell responses may have been underestimated by the TCR breadth and depth analyses.

The receptor was isolated from a person aged 18-65 years who received the Ad26.COV2.S COVID-19 vaccine or a placebo. The V and J genes are TRBV5-4 and TRBJ1-2; 5 matching bases give a weak D call of TRBD1. Material: peripheral blood, obtained in a trial of Ad26.COV2.S vaccine versus placebo. The CDR3 region: CASTLWGDYGYTF. The DNA is TGTGCCAGCACTTTATGGGGCGACTATGGCTACACCTTC.